This TCR beta chain comes out of a study of T cells in tuberculosis. Study-level points and caveats: Smaller distances to GMM-specific TCRs suggested their expansion in active tuberculosis.

Note on this clone: Its antigen is still unknown.

Profiling relied on immunoSEQ multiplex PCR, and the TCRdb table lists in-frame clones only, not all of them. The sample carries about 35,000 clones, roughly 93% recorded once. Documented time point: new active TB diagnosis, blood taken before or within 7 days of starting treatment. The CDR3 consists of 16 residues. Trimming at V came to 3 bases and at J to 1 base, leaving 1 base not matched to a gene. CDR1 is SGHNT and CDR2 is YYREEE in the germline V gene (reference sequence). The receptor was isolated from an adult with tuberculosis. Source: PBMCs, taken at tuberculosis diagnosis. This rearrangement joins TRBV5-4 to TRBJ2-2; 12 positions agree with TRBD2. CDR3 protein: CASSSSGRVNTGELFF. The CDR3 nucleotides read TGTGCCAGCAGCTCTAGCGGGAGGGTGAACACCGGGGAGCTGTTTTTT. Combining the CDR3 with reference TRBV5-4 and TRBJ2-2 gives the whole variable domain ETGVTQSPTHLIKTRGQQVTLRCSSQSGHNTVSWYQQALGQGPQFIFQYYREEENGRGNFPPRFSGLQFPNYSSELNVNALELDDSALYLCASSSSGRVNTGELFFGEGSRLTVL.